What follows is one T cell receptor beta chain and its context. The antigen remains undetermined. The data stem from a study of T cell responses to AZD1222 COVID-19 vaccine. Study-wide results and limits: None of the repertoires were sampled until the peak T cell response had passed. The study found Spike-specific TCR breadth and depth rose after two AZD1222 doses. Clonal diversity was possibly underestimated, and white British individuals and females predominated among donors. Spike was spanned by vaccine-associated CD4 TCRs, with dominance at 160-218 and 743-854.

Only in-frame clones appear in the TCRdb table, and some are missing; sequencing was by immunoSEQ multiplex PCR. The sample has tens of thousands of clones; around 90% are singletons. The germline V gene has CDR1 LGHDT and CDR2 YNNKEL (reference sequence). V gave up 4 bases and J gave up 4 bases, with 10 bases separating them. The CDR3 loop spans 13 amino acids. V usage is TRBV3-1 (or the pseudogene TRBV3-2) and J usage is TRBJ1-2, with a possible D match to TRBD1 (6 bases). The sequence came from an adult in good health. The source material was peripheral blood, sampled on day 0 of MenACWY control vaccination. The CDR3 here is CASSPTGGYGYTF. Here the CDR3 DNA reads TGTGCCAGCAGCCCGACAGGAGGCTATGGCTACACCTTC.